Described below is a single T cell receptor (beta chain) sequence and its context. Its antigen is currently unknown. This CDR3 spans 15 amino acids. V lost 5 bases to trimming and J lost 3 bases; unmatched junction nucleotides: 6. Germline CDR1 reads MDHEN; CDR2 reads SYDVKM. Repertoires were generated with immunoSEQ multiplex PCR, while TCRdb's copy carries only in-frame clones and drops some. The sample records 140,000 or so clones, 75% to 95% being singletons. This entry belongs to a study of T cell responses to AZD1222 COVID-19 vaccine. Study-level points and caveats: Most donors were white British, females outnumbered males, and clonal diversity was possibly underestimated. CD4 TCRs linked to vaccination spanned spike, dominating at 160-218 and 743-854. Baseline seropositivity occurred in only a handful of AZD1222 recipients. Nearly half of spike-specific TCRs reportedly target unmutated variant regions.

The V gene is TRBV28, the J gene TRBJ1-2; the match to TRBD1 covers 10 bases. Sample: peripheral blood, taken 28 days after the second dose of the MenACWY control vaccine. The clonotype was recovered from an adult who received the MenACWY meningococcal vaccine as a control. This CDR3 is CASSPPGTGDYGYTF. The CDR3 region has the DNA TGTGCCAGCAGTCCTCCCGGGACAGGGGACTATGGCTACACCTTC.